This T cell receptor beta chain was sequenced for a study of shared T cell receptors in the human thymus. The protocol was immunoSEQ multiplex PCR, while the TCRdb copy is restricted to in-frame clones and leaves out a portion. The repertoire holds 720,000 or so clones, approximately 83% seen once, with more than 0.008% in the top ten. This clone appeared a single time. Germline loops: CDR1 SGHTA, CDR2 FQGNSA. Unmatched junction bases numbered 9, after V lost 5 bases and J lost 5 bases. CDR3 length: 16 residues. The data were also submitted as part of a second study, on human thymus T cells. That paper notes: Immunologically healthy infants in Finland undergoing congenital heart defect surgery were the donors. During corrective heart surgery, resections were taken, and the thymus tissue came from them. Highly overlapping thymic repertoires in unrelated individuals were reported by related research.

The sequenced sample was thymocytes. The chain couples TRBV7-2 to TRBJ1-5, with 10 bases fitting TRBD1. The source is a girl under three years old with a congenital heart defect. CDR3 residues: CASSLPGQGRDQPQHF. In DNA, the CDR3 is TGTGCCAGCAGCCTGCCGGGACAGGGGCGCGATCAGCCCCAGCATTTT.